This is a list of T cell receptor beta chains from one sample in a study of blood T cell repertoires in COVID-19. Using immunoSEQ multiplex PCR, the repertoire was profiled, and TCRdb retains in-frame clones only, with some absent. The data hold 200,000 to 300,000 clones, with about 90% observed a single time. Sequences were obtained from peripheral blood. These receptors were collected from a woman aged 25 to 39 who had recovered from COVID-19. CDR3s include the opening cysteine and the closing phenylalanine or tryptophan. D genes are given only for firm matches. Some rows mark clone size as missing; the rest say once, few, many or name a class of expanded clone.

v_call,clone_size,j_call,d_call,cdr3_length,cdr3_nt,cdr3_aa
TRBV20-1,few,TRBJ2-7,-,14,TGCAGTGCTAGTGTTCAACCACGAGACTACGAGCAGTACTTC,CSASVQPRDYEQYF
TRBV5-4,-,TRBJ2-6,-,13,TGTGCCAGCAGCTTGACAGGGGCCAACGTCCTGACTTTC,CASSLTGANVLTF
TRBV5-4,-,TRBJ1-1,-,13,TGTGCCAGTCAAGGGGAGCGGGGGCCTGAAGCTTTCTTT,CASQGERGPEAFF
TRBV9,-,TRBJ1-3,TRBD1,15,TGTGCCAGCAGCCCCCCACAGGGGATAGGCAACACCATATATTTT,CASSPPQGIGNTIYF
TRBV11-2,-,TRBJ2-1,TRBD2,16,TGTGCCAGCAGCTTACCTCTAGCGGGGGGTTACAATGAGCAGTTCTTC,CASSLPLAGGYNEQFF
TRBV5-1,-,TRBJ2-7,-,16,TGCGCCAGCAGCTTAGTGTCTTTGCCAGGGCTCGACGAGCAGTACTTC,CASSLVSLPGLDEQYF
TRBV12-3/TRBV12-4,few,TRBJ2-1,-,11,TGTGCCAGCCATTTTTACAATGAGCAGTTCTTC,CASHFYNEQFF
TRBV7-9,-,TRBJ2-5,TRBD1,14,TGTGCCAGCAGCTTGGGACAGGGACAAGAGACCCAGTACTTC,CASSLGQGQETQYF
TRBV28,-,TRBJ2-2,-,15,TGTGCCAGCAAGTTCAGGACACAGAACACCGGGGAGCTGTTTTTT,CASKFRTQNTGELFF
TRBV19,-,TRBJ1-4,TRBD1,15,TGTGCCAGTAGTCGGGACAGGGGAGGAGGTGAAAAACTGTTTTTT,CASSRDRGGGEKLFF
TRBV2,-,TRBJ1-4,-,12,TGTGCCAGCACACTAACTAATGAAAAACTGTTTTTT,CASTLTNEKLFF
TRBV9,few,TRBJ2-1,-,12,TGTGCCAGCAGCGTAGTGGCTTCTGAGCAGTTCTTC,CASSVVASEQFF
TRBV14,-,TRBJ2-3,-,15,TGTGCCAGCAGCCTTGCTCGTAGCGTGGTCGATACGCAGTATTTT,CASSLARSVVDTQYF
TRBV2,-,TRBJ2-7,TRBD1,15,TGTGCCAGCAGTGAACAGGGGGCGCCTACCTACGAGCAGTACTTC,CASSEQGAPTYEQYF
TRBV19,-,TRBJ2-5,TRBD2,16,TGTGCCAGTAGTATAATTAGCGGGGCCCCCCAAGAGACCCAGTACTTC,CASSIISGAPQETQYF